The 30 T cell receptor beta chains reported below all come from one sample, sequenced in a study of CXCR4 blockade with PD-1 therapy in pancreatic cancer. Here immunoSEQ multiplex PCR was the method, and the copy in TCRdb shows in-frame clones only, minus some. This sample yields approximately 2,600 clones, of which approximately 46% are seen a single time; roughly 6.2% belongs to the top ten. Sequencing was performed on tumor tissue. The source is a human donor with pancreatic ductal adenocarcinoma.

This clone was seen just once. CDR3 DNA sequence: TGCAGCGTTGAAGGACAGGGAGGGGACTATGGCTACACCTTC. This gives the protein CSVEGQGGDYGYTF. The rearrangement links TRBV29-1 to TRBJ1-2, with 7 bases matching TRBD1. Germline CDR1 is SQVTM and CDR2 is ANQGSEA. The CDR3 loop spans 14 amino acids. The ends lost 1 base at V and 3 bases at J; junction bases unmatched: 5. The full variable domain, with the rest looked up from reference TRBV29-1 and TRBJ1-2, is SAVISQKPSRDICQRGTSLTIQCQVDSQVTMMFWYRQQPGQSLTLIATANQGSEATYESGFVIDKFPISRPNLTFSTLTVSNMSPEDSSIYLCSVEGQGGDYGYTFGSGTRLTVV.

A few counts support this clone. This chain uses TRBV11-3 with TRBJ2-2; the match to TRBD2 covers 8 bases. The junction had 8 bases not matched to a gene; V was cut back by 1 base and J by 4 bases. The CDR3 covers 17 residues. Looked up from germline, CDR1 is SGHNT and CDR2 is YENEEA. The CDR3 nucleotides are TGTGCCAGCAGCTTAGTCGAACTAGCGGAGTTCACCGGGGAGCTGTTTTTT. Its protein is CASSLVELAEFTGELFF.

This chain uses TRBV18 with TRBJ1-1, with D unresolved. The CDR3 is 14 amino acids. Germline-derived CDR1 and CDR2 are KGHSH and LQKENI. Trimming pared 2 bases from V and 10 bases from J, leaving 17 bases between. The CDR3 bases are TGTGCCAGCTCACCAAAAGACGGATCCCCACGAGCTTTCTTT. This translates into CASSPKDGSPRAFF. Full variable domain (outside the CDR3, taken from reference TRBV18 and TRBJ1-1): NAGVMQNPRHLVRRRGQEARLRCSPMKGHSHVYWYRQLPEEGLKFMVYLQKENIIDESGMPKERFSAEFPKEGPSILRIQQVVRGDSAAYFCASSPKDGSPRAFFGQGTRLTVV.

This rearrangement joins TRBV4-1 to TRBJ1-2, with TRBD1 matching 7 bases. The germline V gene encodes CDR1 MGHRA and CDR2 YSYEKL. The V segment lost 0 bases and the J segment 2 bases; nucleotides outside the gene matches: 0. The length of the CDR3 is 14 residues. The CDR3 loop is CASSQETGNYGYTF. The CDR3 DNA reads TGCGCCAGCAGCCAAGAGACAGGGAACTATGGCTACACCTTC.

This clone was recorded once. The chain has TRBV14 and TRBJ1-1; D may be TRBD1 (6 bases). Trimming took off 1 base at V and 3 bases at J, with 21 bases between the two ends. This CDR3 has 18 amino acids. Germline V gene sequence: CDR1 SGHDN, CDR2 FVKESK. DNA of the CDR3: TGTGCCAGCAGCCAAGCCCTTTTTGGGGGGCGTAGGGACACTGAAGCTTTCTTT. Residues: CASSQALFGGRRDTEAFF.

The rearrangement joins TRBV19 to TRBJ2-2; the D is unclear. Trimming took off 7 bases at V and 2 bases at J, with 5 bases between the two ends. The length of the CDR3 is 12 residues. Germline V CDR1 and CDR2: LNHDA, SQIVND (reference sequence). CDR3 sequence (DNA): TGTGCCAGTAACCTTAACACCGGGGAGCTGTTTTTT. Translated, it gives CASNLNTGELFF.

CDR3 protein: CASCKTDAPGELFF. The CDR3 DNA sequence: TGCGCCAGCTGCAAAACTGACGCGCCGGGGGAGCTGTTTTTT. The chain joins TRBV5-1 to TRBJ2-2; no reliable D call. CDR1 and CDR2 (germline): SGHRS, YFSETQ. V was trimmed by 7 bases and J by 8 bases, leaving 18 bases between them. This CDR3 spans 14 amino acids.

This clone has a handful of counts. The CDR3 DNA follows: TGTGCCAGCTCCTCAACCGAGGGGTCGGGTGGCTACACCTTC. Translated: CASSSTEGSGGYTF. The rearrangement joins TRBV12-5 to TRBJ1-2; maybe TRBD1 (5 bases). CDR1 is LGHNT, CDR2 FRNRAP, per germline. CDR3 size: 14 residues.

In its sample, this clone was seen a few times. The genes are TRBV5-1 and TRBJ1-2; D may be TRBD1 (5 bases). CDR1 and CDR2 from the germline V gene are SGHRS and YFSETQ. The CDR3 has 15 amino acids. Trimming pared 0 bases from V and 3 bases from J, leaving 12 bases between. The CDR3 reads CASSLGGSGDYGYTF. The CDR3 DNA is TGCGCCAGCAGCTTGGGGGGTTCGGGGGACTATGGCTACACCTTC.

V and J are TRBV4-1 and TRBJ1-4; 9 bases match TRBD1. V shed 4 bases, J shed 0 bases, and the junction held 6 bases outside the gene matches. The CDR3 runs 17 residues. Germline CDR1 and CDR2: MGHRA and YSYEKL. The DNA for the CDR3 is TGCGCCAGCAGCCCGGGACAGGGACCTGCAACTAATGAAAAACTGTTTTTT. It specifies CASSPGQGPATNEKLFF.

CDR3 region: CAWHPGGNTIYF. In DNA, the CDR3 is TGTGCCTGGCACCCGGGGGGAAACACCATATATTTT. This chain joins TRBV30 and TRBJ1-3; D ambiguous. Germline values: CDR1 GTSNPN, CDR2 SVGIG (reference sequence). The CDR3 spans 12 residues. Deletions cut 5 bases from V and 4 bases from J, with 9 bases between.

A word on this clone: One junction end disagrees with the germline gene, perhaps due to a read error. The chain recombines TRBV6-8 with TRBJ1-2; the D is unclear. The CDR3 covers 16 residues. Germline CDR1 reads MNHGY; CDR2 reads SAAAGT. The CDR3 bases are TGTGCCAGCAGTTACACCCCGACGCGTACTAACTATGGCTATACCTTC. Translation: CASSYTPTRTNYGYTF.

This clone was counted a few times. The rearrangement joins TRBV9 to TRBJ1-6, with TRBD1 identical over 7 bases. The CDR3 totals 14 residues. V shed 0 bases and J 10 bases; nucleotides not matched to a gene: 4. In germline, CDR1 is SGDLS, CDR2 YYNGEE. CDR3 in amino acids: CASSVGQGGSPLHF. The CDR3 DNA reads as TGTGCCAGCAGCGTAGGTCAGGGGGGGTCACCCCTCCACTTT.

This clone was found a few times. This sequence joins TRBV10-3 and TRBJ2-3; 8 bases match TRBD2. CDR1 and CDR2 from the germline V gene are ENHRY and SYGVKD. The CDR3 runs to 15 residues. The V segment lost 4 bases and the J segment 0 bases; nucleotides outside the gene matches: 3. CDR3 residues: CAISALAGSTDTQYF. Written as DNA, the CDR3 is TGTGCCATCAGTGCTCTAGCGGGTAGCACAGATACGCAGTATTTT.

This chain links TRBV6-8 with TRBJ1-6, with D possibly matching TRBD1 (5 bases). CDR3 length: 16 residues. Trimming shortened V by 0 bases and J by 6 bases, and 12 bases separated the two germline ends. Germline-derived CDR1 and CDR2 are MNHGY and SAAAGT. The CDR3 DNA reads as TGTGCCAGCAGTTACTCGACTTGGCAGGGTAATTCACCCCTCCACTTT. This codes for CASSYSTWQGNSPLHF.

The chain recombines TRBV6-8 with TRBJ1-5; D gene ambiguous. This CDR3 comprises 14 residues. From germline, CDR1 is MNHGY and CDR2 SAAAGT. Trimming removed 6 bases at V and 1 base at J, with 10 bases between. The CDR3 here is CASRRTGSNQPQHF. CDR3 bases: TGTGCCAGCAGGAGGACTGGAAGCAATCAGCCCCAGCATTTT.

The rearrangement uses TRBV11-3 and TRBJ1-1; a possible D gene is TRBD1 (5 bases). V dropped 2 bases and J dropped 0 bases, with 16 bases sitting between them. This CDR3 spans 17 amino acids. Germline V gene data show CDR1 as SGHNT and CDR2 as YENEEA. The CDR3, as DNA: TGTGCCAGCAGCTTAAGGTCAGGAGGGACTATGAACACTGAAGCTTTCTTT. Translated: CASSLRSGGTMNTEAFF.

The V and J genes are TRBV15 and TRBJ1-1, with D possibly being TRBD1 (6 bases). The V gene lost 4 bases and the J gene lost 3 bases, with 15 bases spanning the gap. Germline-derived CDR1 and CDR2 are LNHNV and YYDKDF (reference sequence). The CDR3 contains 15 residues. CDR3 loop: CATSIQQGGDTEAFF. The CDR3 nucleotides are TGTGCCACCAGCATCCAACAGGGAGGGGACACTGAAGCTTTCTTT.

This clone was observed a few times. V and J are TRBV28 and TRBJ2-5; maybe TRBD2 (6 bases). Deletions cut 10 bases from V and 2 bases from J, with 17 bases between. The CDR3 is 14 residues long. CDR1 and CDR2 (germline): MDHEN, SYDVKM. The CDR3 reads CAIQGGRTQETQYF. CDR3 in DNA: TGTGCCATCCAAGGTGGGAGGACACAAGAGACCCAGTACTTC.

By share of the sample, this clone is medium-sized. DNA of the CDR3: TGTGCCAGCAGCCGAGCGGGGGGGATATACAATGAGCAGTTCTTC. Its protein is CASSRAGGIYNEQFF. This chain uses TRBV11-3 with TRBJ2-1, with 10 bases aligning to TRBD2. The germline V gene has CDR1 SGHNT and CDR2 YENEEA. The ends lost 5 bases at V and 4 bases at J; junction bases unmatched: 5. The CDR3 totals 15 residues.

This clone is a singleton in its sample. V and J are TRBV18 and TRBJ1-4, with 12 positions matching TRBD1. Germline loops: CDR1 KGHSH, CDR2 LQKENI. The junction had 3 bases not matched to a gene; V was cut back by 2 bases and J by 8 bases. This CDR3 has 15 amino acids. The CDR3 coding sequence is TGTGCCAGCTCACCAGGGACAGGGGGCAGAGAAAAACTGTTTTTT. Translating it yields CASSPGTGGREKLFF. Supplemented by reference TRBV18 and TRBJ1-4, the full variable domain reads NAGVMQNPRHLVRRRGQEARLRCSPMKGHSHVYWYRQLPEEGLKFMVYLQKENIIDESGMPKERFSAEFPKEGPSILRIQQVVRGDSAAYFCASSPGTGGREKLFFGSGTQLSVL.

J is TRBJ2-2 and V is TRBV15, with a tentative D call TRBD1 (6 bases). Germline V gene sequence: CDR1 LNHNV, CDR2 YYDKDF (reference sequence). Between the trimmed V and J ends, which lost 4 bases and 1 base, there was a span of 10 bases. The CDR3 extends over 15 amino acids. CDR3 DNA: TGTGCCACCAGCATAGGCAGGGGGAACACCGGGGAGCTGTTTTTT. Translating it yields CATSIGRGNTGELFF.

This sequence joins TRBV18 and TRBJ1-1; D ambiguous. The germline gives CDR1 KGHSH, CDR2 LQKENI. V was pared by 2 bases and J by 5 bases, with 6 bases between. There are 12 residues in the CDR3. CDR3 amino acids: CASSPGETEAFF. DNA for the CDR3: TGTGCCAGCTCACCAGGGGAGACTGAAGCTTTCTTT.

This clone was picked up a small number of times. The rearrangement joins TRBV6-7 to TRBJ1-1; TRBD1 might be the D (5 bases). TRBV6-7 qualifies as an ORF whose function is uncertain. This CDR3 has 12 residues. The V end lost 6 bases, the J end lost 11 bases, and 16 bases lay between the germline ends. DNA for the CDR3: TGTGCCAGCAGCGCCCCAGGGCTTAGGGCTTTCTTT. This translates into CASSAPGLRAFF.

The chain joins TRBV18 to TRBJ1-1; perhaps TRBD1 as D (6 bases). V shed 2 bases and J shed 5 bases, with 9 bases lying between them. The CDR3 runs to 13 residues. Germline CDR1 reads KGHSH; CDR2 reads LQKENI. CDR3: CASSPSQGTEAFF. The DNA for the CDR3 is TGTGCCAGCTCACCATCACAGGGAACTGAAGCTTTCTTT.

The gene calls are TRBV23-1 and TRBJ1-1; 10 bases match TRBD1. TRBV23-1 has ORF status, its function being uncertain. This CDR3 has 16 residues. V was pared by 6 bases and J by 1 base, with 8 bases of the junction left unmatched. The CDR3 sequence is CASSQGDRGQNTEAFF. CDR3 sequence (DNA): TGCGCCAGCAGCCAGGGAGACAGGGGGCAGAACACTGAAGCTTTCTTT.

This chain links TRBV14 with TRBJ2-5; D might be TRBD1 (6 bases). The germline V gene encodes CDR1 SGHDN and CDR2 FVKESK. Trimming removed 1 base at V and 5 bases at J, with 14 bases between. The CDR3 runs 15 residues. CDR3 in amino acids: CASSQGLRTAETQYF. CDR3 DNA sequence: TGTGCCAGCAGCCAAGGTTTGAGGACAGCGGAGACCCAGTACTTC. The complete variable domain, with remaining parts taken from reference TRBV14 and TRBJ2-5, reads EAGVTQFPSHSVIEKGQTVTLRCDPISGHDNLYWYRRVMGKEIKFLLHFVKESKQDESGMPNNRFLAERTGGTYSTLKVQPAELEDSGVYFCASSQGLRTAETQYFGPGTRLLVL.

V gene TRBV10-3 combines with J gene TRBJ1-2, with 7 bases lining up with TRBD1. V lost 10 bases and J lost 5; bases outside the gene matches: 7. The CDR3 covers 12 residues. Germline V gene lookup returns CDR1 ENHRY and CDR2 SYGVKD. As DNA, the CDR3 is TGTGCCAGCAGGGAGACAGGGTATGGCTACACCTTC. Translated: CASRETGYGYTF.

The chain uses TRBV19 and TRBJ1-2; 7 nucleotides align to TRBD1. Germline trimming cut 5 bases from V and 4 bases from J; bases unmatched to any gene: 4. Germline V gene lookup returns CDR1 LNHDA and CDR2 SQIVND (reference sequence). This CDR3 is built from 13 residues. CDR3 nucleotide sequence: TGTGCCAGTAGTTCCGGGACAGCCTATGGCTACACCTTC. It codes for CASSSGTAYGYTF.

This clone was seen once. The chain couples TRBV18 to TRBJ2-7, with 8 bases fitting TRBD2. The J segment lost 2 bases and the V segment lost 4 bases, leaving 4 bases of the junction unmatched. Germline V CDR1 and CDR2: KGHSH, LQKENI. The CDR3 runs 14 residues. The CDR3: CASSRSGTAYEQYF. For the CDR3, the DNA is TGTGCCAGCTCACGTAGCGGGACCGCCTACGAGCAGTACTTC.